The source of this TCR beta chain is a study of human T cells and chemical hapten exposure. Documented time point: pre-sensitization, week 0. This sample's treatment: therapeutic diphenylcyclopropenone sensitization with weekly scalp DPC. MiXCR, run by TCRdb on the RACE reads, gives a single entry per CDR3 protein. The repertoire holds approximately 50,000 distinct CDR3 sequences, with about 10% as singletons. The germline V gene has CDR1 DFQATT and CDR2 SNEGSKA (reference sequence). This CDR3 is built from 18 residues. V was cut by 6 bases and J by 1 base, with 24 bases left in between. This chain uses TRBV20-1 with TRBJ1-4, with D tentatively TRBD1 (5 bases). The TCR sequence derives from a woman aged 40-49 years with alopecia areata. Some clones in this sample may be carry-over from other donors' samples. Here the sequenced sample was whole blood, taken in connection with sensitization to the hapten diphenylcyclopropenone (DPC). The CDR3 nucleotides are TGCAGTGCACCTCCGGGACCTTCGAGATGGGGAACTAATGAAAAACTGTTTTTT. This translates into CSAPPGPSRWGTNEKLFF.